One and the same sample provided the 13 T cell receptor beta chains below, sequenced in a study of T cell responses to AZD1222 COVID-19 vaccine. Clones were sequenced by immunoSEQ multiplex PCR, and TCRdb holds only the in-frame ones, with some missing. Of approximately 120,000 clones in the sample, roughly 90% were seen once. The material was peripheral blood, obtained on day 0 of AZD1222 vaccination. The receptor set was obtained from an adult in good health.

The genes are TRBV7-3 and TRBJ1-1; 10 bases agree with TRBD1. J was trimmed by 5 bases and V by 5 bases; bases with no gene match: 8. Germline loops: CDR1 SGHTA, CDR2 FQGTGA. CDR3 length: 15 residues. CDR3 region: CASSRTGTGATEAFF. CDR3 sequence (DNA): TGTGCCAGCAGCCGCACCGGGACAGGGGCGACTGAAGCTTTCTTT.

V gene TRBV6-6 combines with J gene TRBJ1-1; TRBD1 aligns across 9 bases. Germline CDR1 is MNHNY and CDR2 is SVGAGI (reference sequence). Trimming removed 8 bases from V and 4 bases from J; junction bases left unmatched: 5. This CDR3 has 13 residues. CDR3 sequence (DNA): TGTGCCAGCTCCATGACAGGGGGCACTGAAGCTTTCTTT. Translation gives CASSMTGGTEAFF.

The chain is built from TRBV3-1 (or the pseudogene TRBV3-2) and TRBJ2-5; D remains ambiguous. Trimming removed 0 bases at V and 5 bases at J, with 13 bases between. The CDR3 sequence is 15 residues long. Germline V CDR1 and CDR2: LGHDT, YNNKEL (reference sequence). CDR3 residues: CASSQDLREEETQYF. The CDR3 nucleotides read TGTGCCAGCAGCCAAGATCTACGAGAGGAGGAGACCCAGTACTTC.

CDR3 region: CASSLDLTSSPLHF. DNA of the CDR3: TGCGCCAGCAGCTTGGACCTCACTAGTTCACCCCTCCACTTT. The chain carries TRBV5-1 and TRBJ1-6; D call uncertain. The CDR3 contains 14 residues. V lost 0 bases, J lost 9 bases, and 10 bases lay in between. The germline CDR1 and CDR2 sequences are SGHRS and YFSETQ.

DNA for the CDR3: TGTGCCAGCAGCCAGCTCACAGATACGCAGTATTTT. The encoded protein is CASSQLTDTQYF. The V and J genes are TRBV3-1 (or the pseudogene TRBV3-2) and TRBJ2-3; D is unclear. The CDR3 contains 12 residues. Looked up from germline, CDR1 is LGHDT and CDR2 is YNNKEL (reference sequence). V was cut by 3 bases and J by 2 bases, with 3 bases left in between.

This chain connects TRBV28 to TRBJ1-5; possibly TRBD1 for D (6 bases). This CDR3 region has 15 residues. CDR1 is MDHEN and CDR2 is SYDVKM in the germline V gene. Trimming took off 8 bases at V and 4 bases at J, with 18 bases between the two ends. CDR3 nucleotide sequence: TGTGCCAGCGGGGGGGGCTTTGGTCCGAATCAGCCCCAGCATTTT. Amino acids: CASGGGFGPNQPQHF.

CDR3 bases: TGTGCCAGCAGCTCGGGACAATACTATGGCTACACCTTC. It encodes CASSSGQYYGYTF. The V and J genes are TRBV7-2 and TRBJ1-2; D possibly corresponds to TRBD1 (6 bases). Germline V lookup: CDR1 SGHTA, CDR2 FQGNSA. Deletions cut 4 bases from V and 3 bases from J, with 9 bases between. This CDR3 is built from 13 residues.

This chain links TRBV5-1 with TRBJ2-3, with D possibly matching TRBD2 (5 bases). V was shortened by 7 bases and J by 1 base, with 19 bases between the two germline ends. Germline V gives CDR1 SGHRS, CDR2 YFSETQ. The CDR3 contains 16 residues. The CDR3 coding sequence is TGCGCCAGCCGTGGAACCGGGGATCGGGGCACAGATACGCAGTATTTT. Protein: CASRGTGDRGTDTQYF.

The chain is built from TRBV28 and TRBJ1-6; no definite D call. Germline lookup yields CDR1 MDHEN and CDR2 SYDVKM. CDR3 size: 16 residues. The V end was cut by 6 bases, the J end by 0 bases, with 12 bases between. CDR3 in amino acids: CASSNDGNSYNSPLHF. CDR3 DNA sequence: TGTGCCAGCAGCAATGACGGAAACTCCTATAATTCACCCCTCCACTTT.

The V gene is TRBV5-4, the J gene TRBJ1-4; the D is unclear. CDR1 and CDR2 (germline): SGHNT, YYREEE (reference sequence). V was pared by 4 bases and J by 8 bases, with 15 bases between. There are 14 residues in the CDR3. For the CDR3, the DNA is TGTGCCAGCAGCGCGAATTGGGTAGGAGAAAAACTGTTTTTT. Protein sequence: CASSANWVGEKLFF.

The chain couples TRBV29-1 to TRBJ2-2; D uncertain. V dropped 4 bases and J dropped 2 bases, with 11 bases sitting between them. The germline V gene has CDR1 SQVTM and CDR2 ANQGSEA. The CDR3 has 14 amino acids. CDR3 DNA: TGCAGCGTTGTCTCGCAGAGTAACACCGGGGAGCTGTTTTTT. As protein: CSVVSQSNTGELFF.

V is TRBV21-1 and J is TRBJ1-1; the table assigns TRBD1, which was not confirmed against the DNA. TRBV21-1 corresponds to a pseudogene. CDR3 length: 14 amino acids. In DNA, the CDR3 is TGTGCCAGCAATTACAGGGTCGGCTGCACTGAAGCTTTCTTT. Its protein product is CASNYRVGCTEAFF.

This chain uses TRBV19 with TRBJ2-7; TRBD2 is a possible D gene (6 bases). Germline lookup yields CDR1 LNHDA and CDR2 SQIVND (reference sequence). V was clipped by 2 bases and J by 0 bases, with 14 bases between them. The CDR3 is 16 residues long. The CDR3 sequence: CASSIWRGDSSYEQYF. For the CDR3, the DNA is TGTGCCAGTAGTATATGGAGGGGCGATAGCTCCTACGAGCAGTACTTC.